The table lists the clone carrying this TCR beta chain with many counts. Its antigen remains unidentified. V was clipped by 6 bases and J by 6 bases, with 9 bases between them. The CDR3 has 12 amino acids. The sample originates from a study of CD8 T cells in ankylosing spondylitis. A quantitative 5'-RACE method, one with molecular barcodes, was used to make TCR beta libraries. TCRdb passed the 5' RACE reads through MiXCR, listing each CDR3 protein once. This table holds around 230,000 distinct CDR3 sequences, approximately 7.6% found once. Broader study findings: Disease-linked clones had a CD8+ phenotype and relatively low frequency in peripheral blood. The authors reported significant enrichment of disease-linked clones in matched ankylosing spondylitis synovial fluid.

The clonotype originates from a female donor with ankylosing spondylitis or in good health (not recorded which). This chain joins TRBV12-3 or TRBV12-4 and TRBJ1-5, with unresolved D. Sequenced input: blood, either unsorted or a sorted T cell fraction (not recorded which). The CDR3 is CASRRAGQPQHF. Here the CDR3 DNA reads TGTGCCAGCAGAAGGGCGGGTCAGCCCCAGCATTTT.